This TCR beta chain was sequenced for a study of blood T cell repertoires in COVID-19. The wider study: T cells, B-cell-depleted T cells, or PBMCs provided the cDNA or gDNA that served as material.

Trimming left V 6 bases short and J 2 bases short, with 16 bases between. This CDR3 is 15 amino acids long. CDR1 and CDR2 from the germline V gene are MDHEN and SYDVKM. In the study's own analysis: Cell counts per sample came from amplifying reference gene primers. Assay: immunoSEQ multiplex PCR; the TCRdb copy retains only in-frame clones and omits some. The DNA was the basis for D and trimming; V, J and clone size are from that table. The sample contains 210,000 or so clones, approximately 90% of which appear only once. This sequence joins TRBV28 and TRBJ1-1; D ambiguous. The origin of this receptor is a man aged 25-45 years with COVID-19, enrolled during active disease. Sequenced sample: peripheral blood. The DNA for the CDR3 is TGTGCCAGCAGGGAGACGACGCCTCTCAACACTGAAGCTTTCTTT. Its translation: CASRETTPLNTEAFF.